This TCR beta chain was recorded in a study of blood T cell repertoires in COVID-19. Looking at the study overall: Acute and convalescent COVID-19 samples came from the United States, Italy and Spain.

The data were produced by immunoSEQ multiplex PCR, yet TCRdb's version contains in-frame clones alone and is incomplete. The repertoire has 190,000 or so clones, 90% of them found once; the top ten carry 0.95% to 1.5%. The V end lost 7 bases, the J end lost 5 bases, and 11 bases lay between the germline ends. The V gene's germline CDR1 is SQVTM and CDR2 ANQGSEA. This CDR3 is built from 12 residues. Participants, 18 to 89 years old, spanned under 30 US areas. This clone was observed a handful of times. The chain uses TRBV29-1 and TRBJ1-4; D remains unclear. Sequencing was performed on PBMCs or T cells enriched from blood (not recorded which). This sequence originates from a man between 25 and 39 years old who had recovered from COVID-19. CDR3 bases: TGCAGCGGGACTGACCGGAATGAAAAACTGTTTTTT. Its translation is CSGTDRNEKLFF.